Listed here is a single T cell receptor beta chain. Its target antigen remains unknown. Base qualities are not provided; no much larger clone lies one nucleotide away. Sequences MNHNS (CDR1) and SASEGT (CDR2) are obtained from the germline V gene. Counted from cysteine to phenylalanine, this CDR3 has 13 amino acids. Just the 39-base CDR3 DNA is kept, in frame starting at base 1. V loses 6 bases, J loses 3 bases, and the germline ends lie 11 bases apart. The data originate from a study of identical twins (dated by TCRdb to 2016 to 2018). The study in broad terms: To test whether fetal clonotypes persist, this study deep-sequenced TCR alpha and beta repertoires from monozygotic twins, from unrelated adults of various ages, and from cord blood. To rule out contamination, replicate twin experiments were performed at different times with different library preparation protocols. Overall study results and their limits: Zero-insertion analyses could be partly confounded by invariant T cells such as MAIT and iNKT, though diverse VJ usage argued against such confounding for most clonotypes. Fewer insertions were carried by abundant cord blood beta clonotypes, a similar but weaker trend appeared in young adult naive repertoires, and no such trend appeared in memory repertoires. Conclusions relied on cross-sectional statistical analysis, since the same donors could not be followed over many years. In monozygotic twins, out-of-frame TCR alpha sharing was systematically underestimated by recombination models, although the models agreed with sharing between unrelated individuals. Out-of-frame TCR alpha sequences shared between twins showed an excess of low generation-probability sequences compared with coincidental sharing between unrelated individuals. In beta out-of-frame sequences, excess twin sharing was weaker, because having fewer shared sequences lowered the signal-to-noise ratio.

The library relied on 5' RACE. The data were produced on an Illumina HiSeq 2000. Template switching introduced a universal primer binding site; the final cDNA contained a unique molecular identifier, enabling accurate counting of TCR cDNA molecules. Specific primers in the conserved constant-segment region were used to synthesize first-strand cDNA for TCR alpha and beta chains. To control for contamination, every cDNA library was double barcoded, receiving both a SMART-Mk sample barcode and Illumina barcodes. TruSeq adapter sequences along with Illumina sample barcodes were introduced in two successive PCR steps. TCR alpha and beta cDNA libraries were sequenced on the Illumina HiSeq platform with custom primers. The study's own analysis went as follows. Unique molecular identifiers were extracted from raw reads with MiGEC, and CDR3 positions were determined with MiXCR. Recombination models were inferred per individual with the repgenHMM and IGoR tools using an EM algorithm. The tcR package in R was used for shared clonotype analysis, with sharing normalized by the product of cloneset sizes. Out-of-frame nonproductive sequences were analyzed to study raw recombination free of thymic and clonal selection effects. TCRdb passed the public sequencing reads through fastp at Q25 and MiXCR, retaining productive beta sequences. For every CDR3 protein sequence, its rows merge into one entry that carries the most common genes and DNA. TCRdb, not the original authors, processed these V and J calls. A total of about 190,000 distinct CDR3 sequences appear in this sample, about 15% of them only once. 35% to 45% of the sample lies in the top ten.

Every donor was a healthy Caucasian. The twin cohort comprised three pairs of female monozygotic twins, all aged about 18 to 29 years. CD4+ and CD8+ T cell populations were isolated with positive isolation kits from Invitrogen. The same data also went into a second study, on T cells expressing NK-cell markers. Drawing on the second study: Three sorted T-cell subsets (CD3+CD56+NKG2C+, CD3+CD56+NKG2C- and CD3+CD56-NKG2C+) from several donors had their TCR beta-chain repertoires profiled. Among the eight sequenced donors, only one was HCMV-seronegative, while the other seven were HCMV-seropositive. In several experiments an anti-gammadeltaTCR antibody was added to restrict sorting to alphabetaTCR-expressing T cells. In six or seven donors, the dominant CD3+CD56+NKG2C+ clonotypes ranked among the top 10 CD8+ clonotypes, making up roughly 1.0-7.5% of CD8+ T cells. Those dominant clonotypes were again the most abundant among CD3+CD56-NKG2C+ cells in a few donors, at about 25-60.1%. Whether the expanded NKG2C-expressing T cell clones were specific for HCMV antigens remained unclear. All eight donors whose samples were sequenced were randomly selected healthy volunteers, three of them men and five women. To determine HCMV serostatus, a commercial ELISA kit was used to detect HCMV-specific IgG in serum. MIGEC was used to demultiplex reads and group the reads by UMI, and MiTCR was used to assemble and quantify clonotypes. Only TCR cDNA sequences supported by at least two reads were kept to exclude erroneous sequences. The tcR package was used for downstream repertoire analysis, and clonotypes were matched across fractions by CDR3 nucleotide sequence plus V segment. VDJmatch was used to annotate antigen specificity against VDJdb, with one amino acid substitution allowed in CDR3.

Recombination connected TRBV6-1 to TRBJ1-1; TRBD1 is perhaps the D gene, given 6 matching bases. This sequence was found in a woman under 30 in good health. The specimen was CD8+ T cells sorted from blood. The sequenced DNA is TGTGCCAGCAGAGCCCCAGGGGACACTGAAGCTTTCTTT. Its product reads: CASRAPGDTEAFF.